The entry that follows covers one T cell receptor beta chain sequence. Diagnostic criteria defined recently for definite or probable disease were met by the Susac syndrome patients. The data belong to a study of CD8 T cells in Susac syndrome. Study-wide context: There were Susac syndrome patients who were therapy-naive at blood draw, others on corticosteroids, and others on intravenous immunoglobulin alone.

Trimming left V 1 base short and J 2 bases short, with 9 bases between. The CDR3 extends over 14 amino acids. CDR1 is SEHNR and CDR2 is FQNEAQ in the germline V gene (reference sequence). Reverse transcription of 0.5 to 1 ug RNA was performed with random hexamers. Amplification of TCR beta CDR3 was carried out by immunoSEQ multiplex PCR, which covered 54 Vbeta and 13 Jbeta segments. TCRdb passed the immunoSEQ multiplex PCR reads through MiXCR, listing each CDR3 protein once. The data contain 150,000 to 200,000 distinct CDR3 sequences, over 90% of them singletons. This rearrangement joins TRBV7-9 to TRBJ2-7; D call uncertain. This clonotype originated in a human donor with Susac syndrome. The sequencing input was CD4+ T cells from PBMCs. CDR3 protein: CASSLGVVPYEQYF. CDR3 nucleotide sequence: TGTGCCAGCAGCTTAGGGGTAGTCCCCTACGAGCAGTACTTC.